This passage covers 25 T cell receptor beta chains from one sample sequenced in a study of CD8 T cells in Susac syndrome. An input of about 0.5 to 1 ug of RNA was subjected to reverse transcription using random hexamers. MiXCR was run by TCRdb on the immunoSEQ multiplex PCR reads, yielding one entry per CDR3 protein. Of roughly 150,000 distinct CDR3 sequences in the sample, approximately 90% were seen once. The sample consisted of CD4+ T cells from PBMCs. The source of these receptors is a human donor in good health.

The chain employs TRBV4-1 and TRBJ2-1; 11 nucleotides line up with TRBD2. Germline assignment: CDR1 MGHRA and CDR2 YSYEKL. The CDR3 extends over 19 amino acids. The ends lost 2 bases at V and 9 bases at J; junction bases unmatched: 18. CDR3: CASSQSNYLAGGGGSEQFF. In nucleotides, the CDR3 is TGCGCCAGCAGCCAAAGCAACTATCTAGCGGGAGGAGGAGGAAGTGAGCAGTTCTTC.

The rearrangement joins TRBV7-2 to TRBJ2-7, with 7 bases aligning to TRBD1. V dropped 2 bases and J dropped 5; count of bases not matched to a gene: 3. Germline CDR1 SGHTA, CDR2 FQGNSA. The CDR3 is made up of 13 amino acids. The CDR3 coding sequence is TGTGCCAGCAGCTTAAGGGGGCTCGACGAGCAGTACTTC. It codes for CASSLRGLDEQYF.

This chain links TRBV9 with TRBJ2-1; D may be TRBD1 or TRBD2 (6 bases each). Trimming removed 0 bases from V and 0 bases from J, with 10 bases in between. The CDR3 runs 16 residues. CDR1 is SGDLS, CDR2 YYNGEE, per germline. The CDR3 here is CASSVEGGGSYNEQFF. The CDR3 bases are TGTGCCAGCAGCGTAGAAGGGGGAGGCTCCTACAATGAGCAGTTCTTC.

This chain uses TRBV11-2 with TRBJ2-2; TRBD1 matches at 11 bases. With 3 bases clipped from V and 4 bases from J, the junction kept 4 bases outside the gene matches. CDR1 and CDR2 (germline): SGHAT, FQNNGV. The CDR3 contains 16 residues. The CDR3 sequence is CASSFRTGGGTGELFF. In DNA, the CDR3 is TGTGCCAGCAGCTTCCGGACAGGGGGCGGCACCGGGGAGCTGTTTTTT.

The CDR3 DNA sequence: TGCAGTGCTAGAGCTGCTGTCAGGCCTGAAGGGTACTTC. This gives the protein CSARAAVRPEGYF. The V gene is TRBV20-1, the J gene TRBJ2-4, with D unresolved. V lost 1 base to trimming and J lost 15 bases, with 19 bases between them. In germline, CDR1 is DFQATT, CDR2 SNEGSKA (reference sequence). The length of the CDR3 is 13 residues.

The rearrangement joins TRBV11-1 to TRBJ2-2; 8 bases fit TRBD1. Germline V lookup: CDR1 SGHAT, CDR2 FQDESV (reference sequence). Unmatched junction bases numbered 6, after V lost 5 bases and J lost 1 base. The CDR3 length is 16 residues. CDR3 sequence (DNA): TGTGCCAGCAGCCAAGACAGGGGCGGGAACACCGGGGAGCTGTTTTTT. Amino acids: CASSQDRGGNTGELFF.

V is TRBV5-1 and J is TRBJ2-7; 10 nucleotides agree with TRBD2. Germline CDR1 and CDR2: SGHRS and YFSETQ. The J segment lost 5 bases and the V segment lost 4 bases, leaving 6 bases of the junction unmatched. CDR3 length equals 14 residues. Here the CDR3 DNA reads TGCGCCAGCAGCGCCGGGACTAGCGACGACGAGCAGTACTTC. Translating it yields CASSAGTSDDEQYF.

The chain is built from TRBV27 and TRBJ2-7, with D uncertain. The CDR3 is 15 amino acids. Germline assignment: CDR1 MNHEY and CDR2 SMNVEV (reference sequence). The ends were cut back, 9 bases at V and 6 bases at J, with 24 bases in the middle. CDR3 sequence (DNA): TGTGCCAGTCACCCGTACAGTGCACTCCCCTCCGAGCAGTACTTC. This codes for CASHPYSALPSEQYF.

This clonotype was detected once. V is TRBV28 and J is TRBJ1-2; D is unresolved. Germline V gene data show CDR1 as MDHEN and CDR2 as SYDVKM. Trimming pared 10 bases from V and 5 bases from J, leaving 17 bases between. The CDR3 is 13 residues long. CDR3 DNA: TGTGCCACCTCATTAGGAGGTGAATATGGCTACACCTTC. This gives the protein CATSLGGEYGYTF.

CDR3 bases: TGTGCCAGCTCACCCGCAGGGGGAGCTAACTATGGCTACACCTTC. It specifies CASSPAGGANYGYTF. The chain has TRBV18 and TRBJ1-2, with 7 bases aligning to TRBD1. Germline V lookup: CDR1 KGHSH, CDR2 LQKENI. This CDR3 spans 15 amino acids. V dropped 3 bases and J dropped 0; count of bases not matched to a gene: 4.

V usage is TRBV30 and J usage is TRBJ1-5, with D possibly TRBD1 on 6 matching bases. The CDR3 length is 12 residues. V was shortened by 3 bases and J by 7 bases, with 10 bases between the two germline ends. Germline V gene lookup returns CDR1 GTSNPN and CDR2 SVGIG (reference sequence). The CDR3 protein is CAWSQGWQPQHF. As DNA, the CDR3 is TGTGCCTGGAGCCAGGGGTGGCAGCCCCAGCATTTT. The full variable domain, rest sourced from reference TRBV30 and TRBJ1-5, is SQTIHQWPATLVQPVGSPLSLECTVEGTSNPNLYWYRQAAGRGLQLLFYSVGIGQISSEVPQNLSASRPQDRQFILSSKKLLLSDSGFYLCAWSQGWQPQHFGDGTRLSIL.

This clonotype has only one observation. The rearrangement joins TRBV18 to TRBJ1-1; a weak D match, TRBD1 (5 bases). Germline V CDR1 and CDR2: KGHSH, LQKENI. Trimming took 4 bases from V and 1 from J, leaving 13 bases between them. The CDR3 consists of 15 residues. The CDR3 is CASSLGGFANTEAFF. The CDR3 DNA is TGTGCCAGCTCACTGGGGGGGTTTGCGAACACTGAAGCTTTCTTT. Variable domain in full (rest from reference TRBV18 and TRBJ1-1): NAGVMQNPRHLVRRRGQEARLRCSPMKGHSHVYWYRQLPEEGLKFMVYLQKENIIDESGMPKERFSAEFPKEGPSILRIQQVVRGDSAAYFCASSLGGFANTEAFFGQGTRLTVV.

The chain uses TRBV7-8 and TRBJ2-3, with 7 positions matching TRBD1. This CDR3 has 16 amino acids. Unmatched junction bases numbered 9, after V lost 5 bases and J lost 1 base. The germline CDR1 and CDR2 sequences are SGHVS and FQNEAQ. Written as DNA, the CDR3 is TGTGCCAGCAGCGCCAGGACAGGACCCCGCACAGATACGCAGTATTTT. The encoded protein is CASSARTGPRTDTQYF.

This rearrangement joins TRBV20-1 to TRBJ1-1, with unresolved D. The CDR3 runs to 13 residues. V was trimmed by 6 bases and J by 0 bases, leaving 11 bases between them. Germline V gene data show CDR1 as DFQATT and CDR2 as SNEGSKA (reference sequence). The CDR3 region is CSAFLRMNTEAFF. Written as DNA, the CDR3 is TGCAGTGCGTTCCTCAGGATGAACACTGAAGCTTTCTTT.

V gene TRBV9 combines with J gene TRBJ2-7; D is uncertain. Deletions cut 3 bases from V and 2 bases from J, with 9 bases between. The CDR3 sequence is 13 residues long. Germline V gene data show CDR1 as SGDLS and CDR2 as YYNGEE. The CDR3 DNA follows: TGTGCCAGCAGCGGGTGTAGGGCCTACGAGCAGTACTTC. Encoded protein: CASSGCRAYEQYF.

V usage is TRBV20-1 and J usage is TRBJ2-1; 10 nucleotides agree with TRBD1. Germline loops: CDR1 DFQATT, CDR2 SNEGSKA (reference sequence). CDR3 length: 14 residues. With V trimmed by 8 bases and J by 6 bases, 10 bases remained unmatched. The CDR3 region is CSPGGGTGVNEQFF. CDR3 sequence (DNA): TGCAGTCCCGGGGGGGGGACAGGGGTCAATGAGCAGTTCTTC.

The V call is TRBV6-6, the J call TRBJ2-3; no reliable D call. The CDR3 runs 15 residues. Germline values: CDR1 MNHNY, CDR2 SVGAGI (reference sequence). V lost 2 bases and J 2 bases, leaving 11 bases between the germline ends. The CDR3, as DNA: TGTGCCAGCAGTTACAGAGTAGGTTCCACAGATACGCAGTATTTT. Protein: CASSYRVGSTDTQYF.

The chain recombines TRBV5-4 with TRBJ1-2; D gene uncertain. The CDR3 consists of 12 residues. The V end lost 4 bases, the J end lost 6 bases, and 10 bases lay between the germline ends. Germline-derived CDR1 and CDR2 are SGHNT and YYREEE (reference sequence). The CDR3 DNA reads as TGTGCCAGCAGCCTGAAAGAGCATGGCTACACCTTC. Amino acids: CASSLKEHGYTF.

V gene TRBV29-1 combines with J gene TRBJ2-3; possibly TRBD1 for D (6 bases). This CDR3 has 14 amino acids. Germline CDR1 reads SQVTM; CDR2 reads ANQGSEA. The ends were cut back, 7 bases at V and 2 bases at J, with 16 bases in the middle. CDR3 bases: TGCAGCGCGAAGAGGGACATAACCACAGATACGCAGTATTTT. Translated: CSAKRDITTDTQYF.

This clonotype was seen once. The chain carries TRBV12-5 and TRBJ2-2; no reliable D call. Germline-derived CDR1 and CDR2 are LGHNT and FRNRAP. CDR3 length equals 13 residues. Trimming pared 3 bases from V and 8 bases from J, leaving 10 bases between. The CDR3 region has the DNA TGTGCTAGTGGTTTTTGGGGATCTGGGGAGCTGTTTTTT. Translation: CASGFWGSGELFF.

The CDR3, as DNA: TGCAGCGTTGGATACGGAGGCAATCAGCCCCAGCATTTT. Encoded protein: CSVGYGGNQPQHF. This chain uses TRBV29-1 with TRBJ1-5; D gene ambiguous. CDR3 length equals 13 residues. Germline V gene data show CDR1 as SQVTM and CDR2 as ANQGSEA. With 4 bases removed from V and 2 bases from J, the gap between germline ends came to 9 bases.

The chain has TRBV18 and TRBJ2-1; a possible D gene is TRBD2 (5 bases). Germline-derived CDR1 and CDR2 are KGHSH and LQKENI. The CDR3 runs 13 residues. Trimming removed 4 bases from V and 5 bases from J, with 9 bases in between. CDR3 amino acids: CASSRSGDNEQFF. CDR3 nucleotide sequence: TGTGCCAGCTCACGCTCCGGGGACAATGAGCAGTTCTTC.

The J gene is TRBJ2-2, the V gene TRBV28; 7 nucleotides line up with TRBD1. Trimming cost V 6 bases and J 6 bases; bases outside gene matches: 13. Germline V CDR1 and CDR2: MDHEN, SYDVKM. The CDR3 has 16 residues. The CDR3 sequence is CASSRRVTGPAGELFF. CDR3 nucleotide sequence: TGTGCCAGCAGCAGAAGAGTGACAGGGCCGGCCGGGGAGCTGTTTTTT.

CDR3 amino acids: CASRGTTNTGELFF. The CDR3 DNA reads as TGTGCCAGCAGGGGGACAACGAACACCGGGGAGCTGTTTTTT. This chain joins TRBV7-8 and TRBJ2-2; D perhaps matches TRBD1 (6 bases). V was pared by 6 bases and J by 0 bases, with 8 bases between. CDR3 length equals 14 residues. Germline V gene sequence: CDR1 SGHVS, CDR2 FQNEAQ.

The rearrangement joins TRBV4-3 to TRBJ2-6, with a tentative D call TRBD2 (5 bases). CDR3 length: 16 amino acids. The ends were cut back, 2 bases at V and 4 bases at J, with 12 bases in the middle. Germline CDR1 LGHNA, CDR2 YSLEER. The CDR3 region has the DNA TGCGCCAGCAGCCAACAAGAGGGCTCCGGGGCCAACGTCCTGACTTTC. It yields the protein CASSQQEGSGANVLTF.